This TCR beta chain was sequenced for a study of cytomegalovirus exposure and HLA in healthy donors. In germline, CDR1 is LNHNV, CDR2 YYDKDF (reference sequence). Trimming took off 3 bases at V and 7 bases at J, with 13 bases between the two ends. This CDR3 region has 14 residues. The study, taken as a whole, reports: Later, TCR association rates were found to vary by HLA locus, highest for DRB1 and lowest for HLA-C. Diagnosis of cytomegalovirus status made by the classifier reportedly showed high specificity and sensitivity. Analysis was carried out at a later point, and it linked a missense DCLRE1C variant to TCR beta V- and J-gene trimming.

This PCR relied on a set of 60 Vbeta primers and 13 Jbeta primers. Sequencing was performed with immunoSEQ multiplex PCR; in TCRdb, only in-frame clones are kept and a portion is missing. The sample includes some 110,000 clones, 8.5% to 10% of them seen just once. A few counts support this clone. The target antigen is unknown. The receptor's source is a man in his thirties or forties in good health and CMV-seronegative. The source material was PBMCs. This rearrangement joins TRBV15 to TRBJ2-1; a possible D gene is TRBD1 (6 bases). The CDR3 coding sequence is TGTGCCACCAGCAGGTCCGGGACAAATAATGAGCAGTTCTTC. Amino acids: CATSRSGTNNEQFF.